The 18 T cell receptor beta chains listed next were all sequenced from one sample in a study of T-cell memory formation after mild COVID-19. A single record per CDR3 protein comes from TCRdb applying MiXCR to the 5' RACE reads. The table lists about 340,000 distinct CDR3 sequences, 10% to 15% of them singletons. The sample taken for sequencing was PBMCs or a T cell subset sorted from them (not recorded which). These receptors were obtained from a young man who had mild COVID-19 (a few samples of this study predate the infection). Cell type and time point are not known.

The sample holds a few counts of this clonotype. The V call is TRBV7-2, the J call TRBJ1-1; 8 bases line up with TRBD1. The CDR3 sequence is 17 residues long. The germline V gene encodes CDR1 SGHTA and CDR2 FQGNSA. V was clipped by 1 base and J by 0 bases; unmatched bases: 7. The CDR3: CASSLVAGGSMNTEAFF. The CDR3 nucleotides read TGTGCCAGCAGCTTAGTCGCAGGGGGCTCAATGAACACTGAAGCTTTCTTT. Combining the CDR3 with reference TRBV7-2 and TRBJ1-1 gives the whole variable domain GAGVSQSPSNKVTEKGKDVELRCDPISGHTALYWYRQSLGQGLEFLIYFQGNSAPDKSGLPSDRFSAERTGGSVSTLTIQRTQQEDSAVYLCASSLVAGGSMNTEAFFGQGTRLTVV.

The rearrangement joins TRBV7-8 to TRBJ2-7; D possibly matches TRBD1 or TRBD2 (5 bases each). V lost 1 base and J 2 bases, leaving 15 bases between the germline ends. Germline V lookup: CDR1 SGHVS, CDR2 FQNEAQ. There are 16 residues in the CDR3. This CDR3 is CASSLEGGTGTYEQYF. The CDR3 nucleotides are TGTGCCAGCAGCTTAGAGGGTGGGACGGGAACCTACGAGCAGTACTTC.

This clonotype was picked up a small number of times. The chain joins TRBV15 to TRBJ2-5; the match to TRBD1 covers 7 bases. Germline V gene sequence: CDR1 LNHNV, CDR2 YYDKDF (reference sequence). The junction had 7 bases not matched to a gene; V was cut back by 0 bases and J by 9 bases. CDR3 length: 14 residues. This CDR3 reads CATSREGLQGSQYF. The DNA of the CDR3 is TGTGCCACCAGCAGAGAAGGGCTACAGGGGTCCCAGTACTTC. Full variable domain (remainder filled in from reference TRBV15 and TRBJ2-5): DAMVIQNPRYQVTQFGKPVTLSCSQTLNHNVMYWYQQKSSQAPKLLFHYYDKDFNNEADTPDNFQSRRPNTSFCFLDIRSPGLGDTAMYLCATSREGLQGSQYFGPGTRLLVL.

This clonotype occurred a few times. V usage is TRBV19 and J usage is TRBJ2-5; 8 bases match TRBD2. V shed 4 bases, J shed 1 base, and the junction held 5 bases outside the gene matches. The germline V gene has CDR1 LNHDA and CDR2 SQIVND (reference sequence). The CDR3 sequence is 15 residues long. DNA for the CDR3: TGTGCCAGTAGTACCTTTCGGGGGGGCCAAGAGACCCAGTACTTC. It translates to CASSTFRGGQETQYF.

The CDR3 region is CASREWRELFF. The DNA for the CDR3 is TGTGCCAGCAGGGAATGGAGGGAGCTGTTTTTT. The chain couples TRBV2 to TRBJ2-2, with D hard to call. V was trimmed by 6 bases and J by 9 bases, leaving 8 bases between them. Germline V gives CDR1 SNHLY, CDR2 FYNNEI. This CDR3 spans 11 amino acids.

This clonotype was seen many times. V and J are TRBV7-2 and TRBJ2-5, with D maybe TRBD1 (7 bases). The germline gives CDR1 SGHTA, CDR2 FQGNSA. The CDR3 extends over 14 amino acids. V was shortened by 5 bases and J by 5 bases, with 15 bases between the two germline ends. This CDR3 is CASSPQGGFETQYF. The CDR3 bases are TGTGCCAGCAGCCCTCAGGGGGGTTTTGAGACCCAGTACTTC.

This clonotype was counted at least ten times. The chain joins TRBV5-1 to TRBJ2-3; D possibly corresponds to TRBD1 (6 bases). Per the germline V gene, CDR1 is SGHRS and CDR2 is YFSETQ. The CDR3 totals 15 residues. Trimming left V 0 bases short and J 4 bases short, with 12 bases between. CDR3 protein: CASSLVGQGPDTQYF. In nucleotides, the CDR3 is TGCGCCAGCAGCTTGGTCGGGCAGGGGCCAGATACGCAGTATTTT.

J is TRBJ1-1 and V is TRBV4-1; the match to TRBD1 covers 9 bases. CDR3 size: 14 residues. V dropped 1 base and J dropped 6; count of bases not matched to a gene: 3. The germline V gene has CDR1 MGHRA and CDR2 YSYEKL. The DNA for the CDR3 is TGCGCCAGCAGCCAAGGACAGGGGGGAGCTGAAGCTTTCTTT. Protein: CASSQGQGGAEAFF.

The chain combines TRBV7-2 with TRBJ2-3; 12 bases match TRBD2. Losses at the gene ends were 3 bases for V and 1 base for J; bases not matched to a gene: 5. The CDR3 runs 17 residues. Germline V gives CDR1 SGHTA, CDR2 FQGNSA. CDR3 coding DNA: TGTGCCAGCAGCTTTCGACTAGCGGGGGAAGGCACAGATACGCAGTATTTT. Amino acid sequence: CASSFRLAGEGTDTQYF. Variable domain in full (rest from reference TRBV7-2 and TRBJ2-3): GAGVSQSPSNKVTEKGKDVELRCDPISGHTALYWYRQSLGQGLEFLIYFQGNSAPDKSGLPSDRFSAERTGGSVSTLTIQRTQQEDSAVYLCASSFRLAGEGTDTQYFGPGTRLTVL.

The chain couples TRBV7-7 to TRBJ2-7; 8 bases agree with TRBD2. V was pared by 5 bases and J by 4 bases, with 10 bases of the junction left unmatched. This CDR3 has 15 amino acids. Germline V CDR1 and CDR2: SSHAT, FNYEAQ (reference sequence). The CDR3: CASSPDGLAGYEQYF. In DNA form, the CDR3 reads TGTGCCAGCAGCCCCGATGGACTAGCCGGTTACGAGCAGTACTTC.

This clonotype occurred many times. V is TRBV4-2 and J is TRBJ1-6; no clear D. CDR3 length: 16 amino acids. V lost 0 bases to trimming and J lost 10 bases, with 16 bases between them. Germline CDR1 is LGHNA and CDR2 is YNFKEQ. The CDR3 DNA is TGTGCCAGCAGCCAAGAGGACGGGTCGACCCAGTCACCCCTCCACTTT. Amino acid sequence: CASSQEDGSTQSPLHF.

The chain is built from TRBV3-1 and TRBJ2-2; D gene ambiguous. The CDR3 runs to 15 residues. Trimming removed 2 bases at V and 5 bases at J, with 12 bases between. Germline CDR1 is LGHDT and CDR2 is YNNKEL (reference sequence). The CDR3 nucleotides read TGTGCCAGCAGCCAACCTCTGGCAGGTACCGGGGAGCTGTTTTTT. Translating it yields CASSQPLAGTGELFF.

This clonotype was recorded a few times. This chain links TRBV5-1 with TRBJ1-1, with D perhaps matching TRBD1 (5 bases). CDR1 SGHRS and CDR2 YFSETQ come from the germline V gene. Trimming left V 7 bases short and J 4 bases short, with 20 bases between. The CDR3 consists of 15 residues. In DNA form, the CDR3 reads TGCGCCAGCGCCGTCGAGGTGGGAGGGGCCACTGAAGCTTTCTTT. Amino acids: CASAVEVGGATEAFF.

This clonotype turned up a few times. This sequence joins TRBV5-1 and TRBJ2-6; D ambiguous. CDR1 SGHRS and CDR2 YFSETQ come from the germline V gene. Trimming stripped 5 bases from V and 2 bases from J, with 5 bases between. The CDR3 length is 13 residues. CDR3 amino acids: CASSSPGANVLTF. DNA for the CDR3: TGCGCCAGCAGTTCTCCTGGGGCCAACGTCCTGACTTTC.

There are a few counts of this clonotype. The chain combines TRBV12-3 or TRBV12-4 with TRBJ1-1; D possibly corresponds to TRBD1 (5 bases). V lost 4 bases and J 5 bases, leaving 11 bases between the germline ends. This CDR3 has 13 residues. The CDR3: CASSWGTRTEAFF. The CDR3 DNA reads TGTGCCAGCAGTTGGGGGACGAGGACTGAAGCTTTCTTT.

Only a few counts were recorded for this clonotype. The chain links TRBV9 to TRBJ2-2, with a tentative D call TRBD2 (7 bases). V shed 1 base and J shed 3 bases, with 10 bases lying between them. The CDR3 is 15 residues long. Germline V gene data show CDR1 as SGDLS and CDR2 as YYNGEE. CDR3 loop: CASSVRGRDTGELFF. The CDR3 DNA reads as TGTGCCAGCAGCGTAAGGGGGAGGGACACCGGGGAGCTGTTTTTT.

The chain links TRBV20-1 to TRBJ1-6, with 9 positions matching TRBD1. Germline V CDR1 and CDR2: DFQATT, SNEGSKA (reference sequence). Trimming removed 1 base from V and 6 bases from J; junction bases left unmatched: 4. This CDR3 is built from 15 residues. The CDR3 here is CSARVPGQGNSPLHF. DNA for the CDR3: TGCAGTGCTAGAGTACCGGGACAGGGTAATTCACCCCTCCACTTT.

This clonotype has a count of ten or more. The rearrangement uses TRBV4-1 and TRBJ2-1; D might be TRBD2 (5 bases). The length of the CDR3 is 13 residues. Between the trimmed V and J ends, which lost 7 bases and 5 bases, there was a span of 12 bases. CDR1 is MGHRA and CDR2 is YSYEKL in the germline V gene. CDR3 bases: TGCGCCAGCACCGGGGTGTTGCACAATGAGCAGTTCTTC. It encodes CASTGVLHNEQFF.